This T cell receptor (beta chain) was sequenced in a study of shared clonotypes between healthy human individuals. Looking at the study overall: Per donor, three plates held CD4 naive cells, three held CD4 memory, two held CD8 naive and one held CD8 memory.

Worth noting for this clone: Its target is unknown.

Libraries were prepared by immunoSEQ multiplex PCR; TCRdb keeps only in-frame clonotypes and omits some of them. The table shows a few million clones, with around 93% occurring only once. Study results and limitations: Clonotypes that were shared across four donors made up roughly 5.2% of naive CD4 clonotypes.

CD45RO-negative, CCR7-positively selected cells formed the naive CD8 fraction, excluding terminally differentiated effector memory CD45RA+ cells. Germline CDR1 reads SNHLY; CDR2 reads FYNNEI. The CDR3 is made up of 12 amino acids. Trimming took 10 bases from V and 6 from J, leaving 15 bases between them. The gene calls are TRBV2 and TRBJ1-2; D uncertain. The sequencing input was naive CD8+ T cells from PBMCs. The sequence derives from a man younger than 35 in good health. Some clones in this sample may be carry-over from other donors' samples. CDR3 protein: CAIPGGGDGYTF. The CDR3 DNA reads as TGTGCCATTCCGGGCGGCGGAGATGGCTACACCTTC.